The T cell receptor beta chain under discussion was sequenced for a study of early T cells in non-severe SARS-CoV-2 infection. Overall study context: The authors sequenced bulk RNA from unsorted whole blood, leaving chains unpaired.

Points from the study as a whole: Database matching using VDJdb favored anti-spike CD8 responses, with private and CD4 specificities left missing.

Tagging with unique molecular identifiers was applied to individual cDNA molecules. TCRdb re-derived calls from the 5' RACE reads in MiXCR, one entry per CDR3 protein. The sample records some 45,000 distinct CDR3 sequences, around 10% being singletons. The CDR3 length is 15 residues. The J segment lost 6 bases and the V segment lost 6 bases, leaving 10 bases of the junction unmatched. CDR1 and CDR2 (germline): WSHSY, SAAADI. This clonotype has ten or more counts. Its target is unknown. V usage is TRBV10-2 and J usage is TRBJ1-5; 8 nucleotides align to TRBD1. Specimen: whole blood, collected at baseline. This receptor was taken from an adult who was a healthcare worker with PCR-confirmed SARS-CoV-2 infection or an uninfected control (not recorded which). Here the CDR3 DNA reads TGCGCCAGCAGGATAGGACAGGGAATCGGTCAGCCCCAGCATTTT. It translates to CASRIGQGIGQPQHF.